The sequence of this TCR beta chain was determined in a study of T-cell reconstitution after alpha-beta-depleted transplantation in children. This clonotype has a handful of counts. For TCRbeta, the library was prepared with unique molecular identifiers. TCRdb itself ran the PCR reads through MiXCR, one entry per CDR3 protein. The sample contains some 500,000 distinct CDR3 sequences, about 17% of which appear only once. Sample: PBMCs from the stem cell graft donor, taken from the stem cell graft. The sequence came from a human donor who donated a stem cell graft to a child with acute lymphoblastic leukemia.

CDR3 in DNA: TGTGCCAGCAGCTTCCTCCCGACATCGGATGGCTACACCTTC. Residues: CASSFLPTSDGYTF. This rearrangement joins TRBV7-9 to TRBJ1-2; D unresolved. Germline CDR1 is SEHNR and CDR2 is FQNEAQ (reference sequence). The CDR3 contains 14 residues. Deletions cut 3 bases from V and 6 bases from J, with 14 bases between.